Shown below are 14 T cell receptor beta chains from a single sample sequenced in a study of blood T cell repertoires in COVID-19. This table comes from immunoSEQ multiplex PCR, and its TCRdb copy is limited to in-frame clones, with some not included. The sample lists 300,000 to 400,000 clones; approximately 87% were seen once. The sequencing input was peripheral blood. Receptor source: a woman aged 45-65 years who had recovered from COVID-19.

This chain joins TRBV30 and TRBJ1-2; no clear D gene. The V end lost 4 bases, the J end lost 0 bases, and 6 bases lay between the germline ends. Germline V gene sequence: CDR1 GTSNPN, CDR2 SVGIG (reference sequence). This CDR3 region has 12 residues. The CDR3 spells CAWNLANYGYTF. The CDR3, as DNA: TGTGCCTGGAACCTAGCTAACTATGGCTACACCTTC.

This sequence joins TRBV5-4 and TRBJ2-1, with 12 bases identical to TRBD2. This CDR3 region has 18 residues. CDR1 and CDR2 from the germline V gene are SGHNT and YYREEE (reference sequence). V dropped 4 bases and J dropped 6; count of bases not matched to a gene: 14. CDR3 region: CASSKSGLAGGLVNEQFF. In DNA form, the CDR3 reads TGTGCCAGCAGCAAATCTGGGCTAGCGGGAGGGCTGGTCAATGAGCAGTTCTTC.

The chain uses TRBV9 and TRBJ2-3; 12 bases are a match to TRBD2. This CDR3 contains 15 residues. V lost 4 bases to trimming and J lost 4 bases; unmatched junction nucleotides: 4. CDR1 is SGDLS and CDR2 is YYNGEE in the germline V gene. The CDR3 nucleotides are TGTGCCAGCAGCAAGACTAGCGGGGGACCAGATACGCAGTATTTT. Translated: CASSKTSGGPDTQYF. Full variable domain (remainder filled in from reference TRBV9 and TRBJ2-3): DSGVTQTPKHLITATGQRVTLRCSPRSGDLSVYWYQQSLDQGLQFLIQYYNGEERAKGNILERFSAQQFPDLHSELNLSSLELGDSALYFCASSKTSGGPDTQYFGPGTRLTVL.

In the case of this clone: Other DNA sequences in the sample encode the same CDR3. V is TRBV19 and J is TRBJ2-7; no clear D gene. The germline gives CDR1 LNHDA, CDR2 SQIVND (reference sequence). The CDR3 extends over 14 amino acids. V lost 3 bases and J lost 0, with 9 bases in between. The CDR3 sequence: CASSIGVSSYEQYF. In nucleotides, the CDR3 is TGTGCCAGTAGTATTGGTGTCAGCTCCTACGAGCAGTACTTC.

CDR3 coding DNA: TGTGCCAGCAAGCTAGAGGGATATAATGAAAAACTGTTTTTT. Translation: CASKLEGYNEKLFF. V and J are TRBV6-6 and TRBJ1-4; D call uncertain. Trimming stripped 7 bases from V and 4 bases from J, with 13 bases between. The CDR3 length is 14 residues. Germline V gene data show CDR1 as MNHNY and CDR2 as SVGAGI (reference sequence).

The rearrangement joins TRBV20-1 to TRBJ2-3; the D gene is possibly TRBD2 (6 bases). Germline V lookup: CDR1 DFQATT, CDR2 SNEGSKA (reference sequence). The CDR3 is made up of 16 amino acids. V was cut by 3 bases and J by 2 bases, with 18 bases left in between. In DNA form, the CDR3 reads TGCAGTGCTAGTCCAGGATTAGCGGACCACACAGATACGCAGTATTTT. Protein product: CSASPGLADHTDTQYF.

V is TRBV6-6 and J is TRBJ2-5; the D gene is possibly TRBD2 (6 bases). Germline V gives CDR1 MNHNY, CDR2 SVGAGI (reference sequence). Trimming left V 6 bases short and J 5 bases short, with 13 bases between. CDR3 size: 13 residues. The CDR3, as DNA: TGTGCCAGCAGCCGCGAGGCGGGGGAGACCCAGTACTTC. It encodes CASSREAGETQYF.

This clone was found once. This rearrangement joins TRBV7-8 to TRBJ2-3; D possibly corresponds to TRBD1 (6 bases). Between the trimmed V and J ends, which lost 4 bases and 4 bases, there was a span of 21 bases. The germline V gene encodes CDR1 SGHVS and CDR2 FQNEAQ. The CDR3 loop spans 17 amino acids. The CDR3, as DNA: TGTGCCAGCAGCTCACCCCGGGACATTTTATACCCAGATACGCAGTATTTT. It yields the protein CASSSPRDILYPDTQYF.

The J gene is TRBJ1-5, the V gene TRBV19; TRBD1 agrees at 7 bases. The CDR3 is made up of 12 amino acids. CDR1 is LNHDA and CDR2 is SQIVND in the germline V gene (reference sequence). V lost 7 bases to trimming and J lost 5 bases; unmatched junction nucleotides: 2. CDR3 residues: CASNDRDQPQHF. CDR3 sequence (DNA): TGTGCCAGTAATGACAGGGATCAGCCCCAGCATTTT.

Here the CDR3 reads CASTPTASGANVLTF. CDR3 nucleotide sequence: TGTGCCAGCACCCCGACAGCCTCTGGGGCCAACGTCCTGACTTTC. The rearrangement joins TRBV6-6 to TRBJ2-6; tentative D call: TRBD1 (5 bases). V dropped 7 bases and J dropped 0 bases, with 10 bases sitting between them. Germline CDR1 is MNHNY and CDR2 is SVGAGI (reference sequence). The length of the CDR3 is 15 residues.

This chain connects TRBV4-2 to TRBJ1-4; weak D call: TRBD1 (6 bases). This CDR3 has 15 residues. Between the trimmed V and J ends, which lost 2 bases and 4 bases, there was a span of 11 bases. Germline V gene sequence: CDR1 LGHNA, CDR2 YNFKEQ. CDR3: CASSQPGHRNEKLFF. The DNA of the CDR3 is TGTGCCAGCAGCCAACCGGGACACCGTAATGAAAAACTGTTTTTT.

CDR3 in amino acids: CASLSGGSGKYEQYF. The CDR3 nucleotides are TGTGCCAGTCTGTCCGGGGGTAGCGGGAAGTACGAGCAGTACTTC. The V and J genes are TRBV6-5 and TRBJ2-7; 8 bases are shared with TRBD2. This CDR3 has 15 residues. Trimming at V came to 9 bases and at J to 4 bases, leaving 14 bases not matched to a gene. CDR1 is MNHEY, CDR2 SVGAGI, per germline.

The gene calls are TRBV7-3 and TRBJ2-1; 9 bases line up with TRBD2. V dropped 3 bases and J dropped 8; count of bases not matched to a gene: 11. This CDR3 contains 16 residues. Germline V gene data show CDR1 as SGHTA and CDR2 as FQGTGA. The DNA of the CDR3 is TGTGCCAGCAGCTTCAGGGCTAGCGGGATGGTCGATGAGCAGTTCTTC. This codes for CASSFRASGMVDEQFF.

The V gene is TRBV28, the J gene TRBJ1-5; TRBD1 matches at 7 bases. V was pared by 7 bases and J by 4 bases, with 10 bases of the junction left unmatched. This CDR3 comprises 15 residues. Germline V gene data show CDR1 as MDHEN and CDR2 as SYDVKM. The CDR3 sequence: CASIRSGGLNQPQHF. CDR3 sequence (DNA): TGTGCCAGCATTAGGTCAGGGGGATTAAATCAGCCCCAGCATTTT.